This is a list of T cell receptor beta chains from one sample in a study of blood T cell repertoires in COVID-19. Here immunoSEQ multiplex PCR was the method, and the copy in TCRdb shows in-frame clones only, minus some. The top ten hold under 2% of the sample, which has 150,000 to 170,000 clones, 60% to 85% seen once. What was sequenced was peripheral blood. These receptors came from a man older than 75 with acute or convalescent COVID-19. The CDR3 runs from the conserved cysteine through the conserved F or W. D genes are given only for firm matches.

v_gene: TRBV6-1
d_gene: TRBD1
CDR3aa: CASSEARGQAYTIYF

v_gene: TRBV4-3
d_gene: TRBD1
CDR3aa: CASSQAQGANEQYF

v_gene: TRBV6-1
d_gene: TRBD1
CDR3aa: CASSGEGQGGHGELFF

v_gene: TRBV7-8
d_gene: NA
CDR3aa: CASSSQRGGPLNTEAFF

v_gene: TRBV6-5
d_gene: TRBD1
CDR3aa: CASSYSWDSYGYTF

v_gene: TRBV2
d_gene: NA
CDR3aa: CASSESSIQNQPQHF

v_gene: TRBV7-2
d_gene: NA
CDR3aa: CASSSGRGQNYGYTF

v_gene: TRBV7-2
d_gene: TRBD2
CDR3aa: CASSPQRGVNEQFF

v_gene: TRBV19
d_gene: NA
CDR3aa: CASSIGQGGRDQPQHF

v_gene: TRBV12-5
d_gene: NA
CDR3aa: CASALYTDTQYF

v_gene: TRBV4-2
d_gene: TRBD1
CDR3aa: CASSQEGQGLLYEQYF

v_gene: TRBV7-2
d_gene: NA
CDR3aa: CASSLGQLNTEAFF

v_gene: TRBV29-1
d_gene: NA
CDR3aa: CSVETGTLGYGYTF

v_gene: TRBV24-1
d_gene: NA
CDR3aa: CATSDPGPGDNEQFF

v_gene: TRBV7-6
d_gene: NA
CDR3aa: CASSGGFFHSGNTIYF

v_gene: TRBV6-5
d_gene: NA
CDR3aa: CASSYAVQETQYF